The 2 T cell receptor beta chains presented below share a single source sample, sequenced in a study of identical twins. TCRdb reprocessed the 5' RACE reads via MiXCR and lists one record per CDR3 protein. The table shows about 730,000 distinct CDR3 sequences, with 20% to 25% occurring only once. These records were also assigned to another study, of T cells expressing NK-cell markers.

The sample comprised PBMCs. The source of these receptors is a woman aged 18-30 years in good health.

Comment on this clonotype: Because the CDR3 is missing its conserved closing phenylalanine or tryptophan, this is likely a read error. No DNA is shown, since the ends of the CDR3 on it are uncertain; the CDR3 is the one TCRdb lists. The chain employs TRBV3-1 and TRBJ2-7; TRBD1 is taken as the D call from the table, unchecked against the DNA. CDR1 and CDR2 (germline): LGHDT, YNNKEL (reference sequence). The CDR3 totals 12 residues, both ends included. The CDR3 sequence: CASSQSDEDRGT.

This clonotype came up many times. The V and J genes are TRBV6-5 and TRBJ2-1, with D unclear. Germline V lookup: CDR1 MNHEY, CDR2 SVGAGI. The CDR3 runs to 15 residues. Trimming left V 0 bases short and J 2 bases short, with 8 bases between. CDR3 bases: TGTGCCAGCAGTTACTCTAGGACCACCTACAATGAGCAGTTCTTC. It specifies CASSYSRTTYNEQFF.